This T cell receptor (beta chain) was found in a study of cytomegalovirus exposure and HLA in healthy donors. This PCR relied on a set of 60 Vbeta primers and 13 Jbeta primers. The repertoire was sequenced with immunoSEQ multiplex PCR; TCRdb's copy has only in-frame clones and lacks some. The sample holds 150,000 to 200,000 clones; around 82% are singletons and the top ten take about 0.24%. This CDR3 spans 17 amino acids. After removal of 5 bases from V and 0 bases from J, the junction contained 6 bases not matched to a gene. Germline lookup yields CDR1 MNHEY and CDR2 SMNVEV (reference sequence). The J gene is TRBJ2-1, the V gene TRBV27, with TRBD2 matching over 11 bases. The source of this sequence is a boy aged 5-17 years in good health and CMV-seronegative. The sequencing sample was made of PBMCs. The CDR3, as DNA: TGTGCCAGCAGTCCTAGCGGGGGGACTCGCTCCTACAATGAGCAGTTCTTC. Translated, it gives CASSPSGGTRSYNEQFF.